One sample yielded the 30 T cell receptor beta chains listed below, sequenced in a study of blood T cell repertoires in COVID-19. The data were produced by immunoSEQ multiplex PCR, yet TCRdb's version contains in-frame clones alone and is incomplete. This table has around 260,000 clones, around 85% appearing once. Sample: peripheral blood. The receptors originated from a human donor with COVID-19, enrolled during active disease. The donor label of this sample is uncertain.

In DNA form, the CDR3 reads TGTGCCAGCAGTAGGGGGATGAACACTGAAGCTTTCTTT. Residues: CASSRGMNTEAFF. The chain has TRBV6-5 and TRBJ1-1; the D gene is possibly TRBD1 (6 bases). The CDR3 is 13 residues long. The V end was cut by 5 bases, the J end by 0 bases, with 7 bases between. Germline V lookup: CDR1 MNHEY, CDR2 SVGAGI.

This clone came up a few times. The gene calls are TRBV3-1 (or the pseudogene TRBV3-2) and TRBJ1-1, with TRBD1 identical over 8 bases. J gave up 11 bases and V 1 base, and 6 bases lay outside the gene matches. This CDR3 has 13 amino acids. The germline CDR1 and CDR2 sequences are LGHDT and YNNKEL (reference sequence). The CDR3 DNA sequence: TGTGCCAGCAGCCAAGGAGGACAGGGTTGGGCTTTCTTT. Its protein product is CASSQGGQGWAFF.

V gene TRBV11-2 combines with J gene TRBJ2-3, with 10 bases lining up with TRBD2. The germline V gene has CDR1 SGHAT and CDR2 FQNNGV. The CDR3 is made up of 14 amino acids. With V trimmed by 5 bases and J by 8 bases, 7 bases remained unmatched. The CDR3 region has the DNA TGTGCCAGCAGCCGGGGATCTAGCGGGAGTACGCAGTATTTT. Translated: CASSRGSSGSTQYF.

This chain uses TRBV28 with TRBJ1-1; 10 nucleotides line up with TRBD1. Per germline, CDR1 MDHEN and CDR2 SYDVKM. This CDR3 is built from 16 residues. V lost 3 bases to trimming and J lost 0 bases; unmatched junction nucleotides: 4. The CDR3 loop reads CASSLPTGGVNTEAFF. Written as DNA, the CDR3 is TGTGCCAGCAGTTTGCCGACAGGGGGCGTGAACACTGAAGCTTTCTTT.

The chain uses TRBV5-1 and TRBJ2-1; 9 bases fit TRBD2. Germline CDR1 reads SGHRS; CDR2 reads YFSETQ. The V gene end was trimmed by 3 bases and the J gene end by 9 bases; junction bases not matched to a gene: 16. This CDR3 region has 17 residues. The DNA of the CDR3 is TGCGCCAGCAGCTACGACAATAGCGGGAGTTTGGCGGGTGAGCAGTTCTTC. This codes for CASSYDNSGSLAGEQFF.

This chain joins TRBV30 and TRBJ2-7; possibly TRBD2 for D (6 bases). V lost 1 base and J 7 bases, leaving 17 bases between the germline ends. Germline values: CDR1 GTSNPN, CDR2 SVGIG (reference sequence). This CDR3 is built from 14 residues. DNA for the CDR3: TGTGCCTGGAGTGAATTCCACATCAGCGGGGAGCAGTACTTC. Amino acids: CAWSEFHISGEQYF.

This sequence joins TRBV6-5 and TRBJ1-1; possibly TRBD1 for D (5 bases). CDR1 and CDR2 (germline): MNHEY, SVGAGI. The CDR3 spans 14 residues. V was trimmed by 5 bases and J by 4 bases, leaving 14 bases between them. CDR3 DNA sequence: TGTGCCAGCAGTCAGCCGGGACTGACCACTGAAGCTTTCTTT. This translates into CASSQPGLTTEAFF.

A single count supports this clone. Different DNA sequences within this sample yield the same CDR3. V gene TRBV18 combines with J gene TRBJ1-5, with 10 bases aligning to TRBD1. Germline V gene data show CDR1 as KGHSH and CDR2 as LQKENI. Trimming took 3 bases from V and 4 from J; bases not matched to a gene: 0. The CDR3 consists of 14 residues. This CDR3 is CASSPGQGNQPQHF. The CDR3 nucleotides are TGTGCCAGCTCACCGGGACAGGGGAATCAGCCCCAGCATTTT.

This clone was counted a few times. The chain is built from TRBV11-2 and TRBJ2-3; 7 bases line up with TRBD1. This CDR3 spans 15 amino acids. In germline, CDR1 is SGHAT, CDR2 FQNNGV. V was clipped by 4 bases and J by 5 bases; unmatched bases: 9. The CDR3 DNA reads TGTGCCAGCAGCTACCGAGGGGCAGGGGGAGATACGCAGTATTTT. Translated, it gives CASSYRGAGGDTQYF.

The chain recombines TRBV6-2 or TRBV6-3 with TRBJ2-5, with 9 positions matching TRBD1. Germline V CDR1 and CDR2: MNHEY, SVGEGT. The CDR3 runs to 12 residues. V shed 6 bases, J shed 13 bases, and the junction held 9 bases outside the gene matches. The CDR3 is CASSLQRDRVYF. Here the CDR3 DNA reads TGTGCCAGCAGCCTCCAAAGGGACAGGGTGTACTTC.

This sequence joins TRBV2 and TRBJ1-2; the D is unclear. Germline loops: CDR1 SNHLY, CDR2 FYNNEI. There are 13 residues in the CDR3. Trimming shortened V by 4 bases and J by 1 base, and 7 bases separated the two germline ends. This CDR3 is CASSVRVNYGYTF. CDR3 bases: TGTGCCAGCAGTGTGAGGGTTAACTATGGCTACACCTTC.

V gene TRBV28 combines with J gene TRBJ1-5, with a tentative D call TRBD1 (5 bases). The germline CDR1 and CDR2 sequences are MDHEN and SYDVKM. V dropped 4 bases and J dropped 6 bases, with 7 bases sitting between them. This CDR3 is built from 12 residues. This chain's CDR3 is CASSYGGQPQHF. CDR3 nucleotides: TGTGCCAGCAGTTACGGGGGTCAGCCCCAGCATTTT.

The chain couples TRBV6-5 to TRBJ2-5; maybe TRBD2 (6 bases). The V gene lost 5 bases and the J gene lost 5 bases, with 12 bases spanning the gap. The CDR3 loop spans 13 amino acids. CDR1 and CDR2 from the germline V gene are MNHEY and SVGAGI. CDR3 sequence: CASSRDSRETQYF. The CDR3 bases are TGTGCCAGCAGTCGGGACTCTCGGGAGACCCAGTACTTC.

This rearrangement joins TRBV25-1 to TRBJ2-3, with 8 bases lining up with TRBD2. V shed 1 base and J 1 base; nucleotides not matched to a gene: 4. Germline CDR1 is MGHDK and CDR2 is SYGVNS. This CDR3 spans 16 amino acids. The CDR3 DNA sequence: TGTGCCAGCAGTGAATCTGAGACTAGCGGCACAGATACGCAGTATTTT. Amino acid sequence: CASSESETSGTDTQYF.

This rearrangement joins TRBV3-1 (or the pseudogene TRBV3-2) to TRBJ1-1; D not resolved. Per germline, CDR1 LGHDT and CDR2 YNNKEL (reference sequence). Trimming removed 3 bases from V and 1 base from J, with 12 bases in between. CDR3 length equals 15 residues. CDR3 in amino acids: CASSQVEVGNTEAFF. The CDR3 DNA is TGTGCCAGCAGCCAGGTGGAGGTCGGGAACACTGAAGCTTTCTTT.

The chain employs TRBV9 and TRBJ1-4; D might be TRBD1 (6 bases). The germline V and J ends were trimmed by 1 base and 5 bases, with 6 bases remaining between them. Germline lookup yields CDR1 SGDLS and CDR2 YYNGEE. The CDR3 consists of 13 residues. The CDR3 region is CASSVQGNEKLFF. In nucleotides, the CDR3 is TGTGCCAGCAGCGTACAGGGGAATGAAAAACTGTTTTTT.

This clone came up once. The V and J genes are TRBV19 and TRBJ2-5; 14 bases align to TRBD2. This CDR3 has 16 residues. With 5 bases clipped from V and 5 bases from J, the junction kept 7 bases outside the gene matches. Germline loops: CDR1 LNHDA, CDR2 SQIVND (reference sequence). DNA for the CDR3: TGTGCCAGTAGTGTCGGACTAGCGGGAGGCTGGGAGACCCAGTACTTC. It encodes CASSVGLAGGWETQYF.

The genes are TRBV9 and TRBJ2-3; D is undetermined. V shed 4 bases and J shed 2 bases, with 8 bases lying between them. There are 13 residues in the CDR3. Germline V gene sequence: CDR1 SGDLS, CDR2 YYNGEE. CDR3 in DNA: TGTGCCAGCAGCTTTACAGTCACAGATACGCAGTATTTT. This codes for CASSFTVTDTQYF.

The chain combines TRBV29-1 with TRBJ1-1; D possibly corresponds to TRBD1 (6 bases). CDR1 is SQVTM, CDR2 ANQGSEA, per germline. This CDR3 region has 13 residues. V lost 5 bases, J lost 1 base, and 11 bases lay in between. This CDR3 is CSVLTGQNTEAFF. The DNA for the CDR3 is TGCAGCGTTCTTACGGGACAGAACACTGAAGCTTTCTTT.

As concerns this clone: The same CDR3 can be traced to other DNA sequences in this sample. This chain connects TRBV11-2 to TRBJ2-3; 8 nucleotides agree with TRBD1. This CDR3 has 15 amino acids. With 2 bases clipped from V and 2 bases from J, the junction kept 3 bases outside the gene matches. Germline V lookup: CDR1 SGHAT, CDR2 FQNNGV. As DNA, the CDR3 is TGTGCCAGCAGCTTAACAGGGGGTGACACAGATACGCAGTATTTT. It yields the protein CASSLTGGDTDTQYF.

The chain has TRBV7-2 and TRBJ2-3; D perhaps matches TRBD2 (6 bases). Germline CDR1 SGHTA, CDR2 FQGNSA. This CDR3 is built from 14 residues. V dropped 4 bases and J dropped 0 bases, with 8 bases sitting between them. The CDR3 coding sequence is TGTGCCAGCAGCTCGGGAGCTAGCACAGATACGCAGTATTTT. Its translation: CASSSGASTDTQYF.

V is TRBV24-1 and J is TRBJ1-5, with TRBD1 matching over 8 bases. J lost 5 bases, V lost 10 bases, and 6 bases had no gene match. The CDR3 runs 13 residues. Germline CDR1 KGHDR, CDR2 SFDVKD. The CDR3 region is CATGDRPDQPQHF. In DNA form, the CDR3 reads TGTGCCACAGGGGACAGGCCGGATCAGCCCCAGCATTTT.

Written as DNA, the CDR3 is TGTGCCAGCAGTGAAATGTGGCAGGGGGCGGCCGGGGAGCTGTTTTTT. It encodes CASSEMWQGAAGELFF. The V call is TRBV6-1, the J call TRBJ2-2; 8 bases map to TRBD1. This CDR3 spans 16 amino acids. Germline V gene lookup returns CDR1 MNHNS and CDR2 SASEGT. Trimming took 2 bases from V and 6 from J; bases not matched to a gene: 8.

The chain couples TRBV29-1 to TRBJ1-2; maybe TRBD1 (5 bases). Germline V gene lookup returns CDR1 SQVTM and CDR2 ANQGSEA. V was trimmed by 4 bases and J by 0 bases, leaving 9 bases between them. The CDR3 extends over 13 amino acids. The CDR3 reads CSVGQLANYGYTF. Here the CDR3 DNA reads TGCAGCGTTGGACAGTTAGCTAACTATGGCTACACCTTC.

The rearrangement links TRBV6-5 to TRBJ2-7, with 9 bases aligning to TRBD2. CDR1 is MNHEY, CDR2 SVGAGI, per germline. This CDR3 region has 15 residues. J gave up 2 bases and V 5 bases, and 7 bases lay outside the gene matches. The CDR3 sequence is CASSRTSGPTYEQYF. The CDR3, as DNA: TGTGCCAGCAGTCGAACTAGCGGGCCGACCTACGAGCAGTACTTC.

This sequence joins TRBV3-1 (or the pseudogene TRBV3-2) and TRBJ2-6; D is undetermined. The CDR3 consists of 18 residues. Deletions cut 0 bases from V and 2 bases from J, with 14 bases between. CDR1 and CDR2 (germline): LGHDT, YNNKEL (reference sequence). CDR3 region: CASSQELPDVAGANVLTF. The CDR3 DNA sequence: TGTGCCAGCAGCCAAGAACTACCCGATGTAGCTGGGGCCAACGTCCTGACTTTC.

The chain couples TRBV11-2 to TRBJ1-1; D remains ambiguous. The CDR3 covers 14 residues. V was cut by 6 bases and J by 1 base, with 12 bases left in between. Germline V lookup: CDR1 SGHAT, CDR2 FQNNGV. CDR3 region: CASSYTFQNTEAFF. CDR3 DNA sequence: TGTGCCAGCAGTTATACATTCCAGAACACTGAAGCTTTCTTT.

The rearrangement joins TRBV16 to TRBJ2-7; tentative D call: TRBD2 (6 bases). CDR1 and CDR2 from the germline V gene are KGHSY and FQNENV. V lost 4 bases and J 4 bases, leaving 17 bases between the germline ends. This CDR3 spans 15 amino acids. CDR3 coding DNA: TGTGCCAGCAGCCCCTACACCCGGGGGATGTACGAGCAGTACTTC. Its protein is CASSPYTRGMYEQYF.

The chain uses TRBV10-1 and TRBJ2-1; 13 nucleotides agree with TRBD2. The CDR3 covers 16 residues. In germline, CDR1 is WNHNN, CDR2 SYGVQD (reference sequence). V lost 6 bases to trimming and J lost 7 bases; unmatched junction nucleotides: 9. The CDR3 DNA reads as TGCGCCAGCAGCTATCGGACTAGCGGGGGCCCGAATGAGCAGTTCTTC. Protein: CASSYRTSGGPNEQFF.

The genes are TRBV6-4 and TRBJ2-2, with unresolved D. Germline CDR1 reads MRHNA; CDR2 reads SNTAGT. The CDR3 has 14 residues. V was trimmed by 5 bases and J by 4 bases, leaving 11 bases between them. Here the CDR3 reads CASSTDTLTGELFF. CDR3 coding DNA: TGTGCCAGCAGTACCGACACTCTCACCGGGGAGCTGTTTTTT.